One sample yielded the 23 T cell receptor beta chains listed below, sequenced in a study of T cell changes during pregnancy in multiple sclerosis. Sequenced by immunoSEQ multiplex PCR; TCRdb stores in-frame clones only, minus some. The profile covers roughly 26,000 clones, with 80% to 90% appearing a single time and roughly 17% taken by the ten largest. The specimen comprised CD8+ T cells from peripheral blood mononuclear cells, sampled in the second trimester of pregnancy. The receptors originated from a female donor with multiple sclerosis, enrolled in a pregnancy study.

The CDR3 DNA reads TGCGCCAGCAGCCAAAGGGGACAGGCGATATTTTATAATGAAAAACTGTTTTTT. Residues: CASSQRGQAIFYNEKLFF. This chain joins TRBV4-1 and TRBJ1-4; 8 bases agree with TRBD1. This CDR3 region has 18 residues. Unmatched junction bases numbered 12, after V lost 2 bases and J lost 4 bases. Germline V CDR1 and CDR2: MGHRA, YSYEKL.

This chain links TRBV2 with TRBJ1-2, with 8 bases that match TRBD1. This CDR3 spans 13 amino acids. Germline V gene sequence: CDR1 SNHLY, CDR2 FYNNEI. V shed 8 bases, J shed 4 bases, and the junction held 6 bases outside the gene matches. CDR3 loop: CASPGGGGYGYTF. In nucleotides, the CDR3 is TGTGCCAGCCCAGGGGGCGGCGGCTATGGCTACACCTTC.

This clone was picked up one time. The J gene is TRBJ2-3, the V gene TRBV4-1, with 8 nucleotides matching TRBD1. The CDR3 is 15 residues long. Germline CDR1 reads MGHRA; CDR2 reads YSYEKL. Losses at the gene ends were 3 bases for V and 4 bases for J; bases not matched to a gene: 6. The CDR3 here is CASSHPGDRSDTQYF. The CDR3 DNA reads TGCGCCAGCAGCCACCCAGGGGACAGGTCAGATACGCAGTATTTT.

The chain has TRBV4-2 and TRBJ2-2; TRBD2 aligns across 9 bases. The CDR3 is 13 amino acids. Per germline, CDR1 LGHNA and CDR2 YNFKEQ. V was clipped by 4 bases and J by 8 bases; unmatched bases: 2. CDR3 sequence (DNA): TGTGCCAGCAGCCTAGCGGGAGCGGGGGAGCTGTTTTTT. Its translation is CASSLAGAGELFF.

The V call is TRBV28, the J call TRBJ2-3, with D unclear. The CDR3 contains 14 residues. V lost 1 base, J lost 2 bases, and 7 bases lay in between. From germline, CDR1 is MDHEN and CDR2 SYDVKM. CDR3 loop: CASSLYTNTDTQYF. The CDR3 region has the DNA TGTGCCAGCAGTTTATATACTAACACAGATACGCAGTATTTT.

The chain links TRBV27 to TRBJ2-1; TRBD1 agrees at 7 bases. This CDR3 is 14 amino acids long. The V gene's germline CDR1 is MNHEY and CDR2 SMNVEV (reference sequence). Trimming cost V 4 bases and J 8 bases; bases outside gene matches: 8. CDR3 coding DNA: TGTGCCAGCAGTTATTCAGGGGGTAACGATGAGCAGTTCTTC. It is translated as CASSYSGGNDEQFF.

This rearrangement joins TRBV15 to TRBJ2-7, with 7 positions matching TRBD1. Trimming cost V 4 bases and J 3 bases; bases outside gene matches: 6. CDR3 length equals 14 residues. Looked up from germline, CDR1 is LNHNV and CDR2 is YYDKDF (reference sequence). The CDR3 protein is CATSTGTVIYEQYF. CDR3 nucleotide sequence: TGTGCCACCAGCACCGGGACAGTGATCTACGAGCAGTACTTC.

The rearrangement uses TRBV11-2 and TRBJ2-5, with 9 bases matching TRBD1. Trimming removed 0 bases from V and 0 bases from J; junction bases left unmatched: 5. Germline CDR1 reads SGHAT; CDR2 reads FQNNGV. This CDR3 region has 17 residues. The CDR3: CASSLDRDRAYQETQYF. CDR3 in DNA: TGTGCCAGCAGCTTAGACCGGGACAGGGCGTACCAAGAGACCCAGTACTTC.

The chain uses TRBV29-1 and TRBJ2-5; a weak D match, TRBD1 (6 bases). TRBJ2-7 matches the DNA end more closely, so the J call is doubtful. The CDR3 runs 13 residues. Germline lookup yields CDR1 SQVTM and CDR2 ANQGSEA. CDR3 loop: CSVLGDMTYEQYF. The CDR3 DNA follows: TGCAGCGTTTTGGGGGACATGACCTACGAGCAGTACTTC.

Only one count was recorded for this clone. The V gene is TRBV28, the J gene TRBJ1-2; 10 bases fit TRBD1. The V gene's germline CDR1 is MDHEN and CDR2 SYDVKM. This CDR3 spans 15 amino acids. V gave up 4 bases and J gave up 7 bases; unmatched junction bases: 9. The CDR3: CASSSEGGQGLGYTF. The CDR3 DNA reads as TGTGCCAGCAGTTCAGAAGGGGGACAGGGGCTTGGCTACACCTTC.

By share, this clone counts as medium-sized. The CDR3 is CASSSGSTDTQYF. As DNA, the CDR3 is TGTGCCAGCAGTAGCGGGAGCACAGATACGCAGTATTTT. The V and J genes are TRBV6-4 and TRBJ2-3, with D possibly TRBD2 on 6 matching bases. There are 13 residues in the CDR3. The germline CDR1 and CDR2 sequences are MRHNA and SNTAGT. V lost 5 bases to trimming and J lost 0 bases, with 6 bases between them.

In its sample, this clone was seen once. This chain connects TRBV20-1 to TRBJ2-7; D is unclear. Per germline, CDR1 DFQATT and CDR2 SNEGSKA (reference sequence). CDR3 length equals 11 residues. Between the trimmed V and J ends, which lost 3 bases and 8 bases, there was a span of 11 bases. CDR3 protein: CSARKYSQQYF. The CDR3 region has the DNA TGCAGTGCTAGGAAGTACAGTCAGCAGTACTTC.

The chain uses TRBV19 and TRBJ2-3; D might be TRBD2 (7 bases). The CDR3 contains 14 residues. With 7 bases removed from V and 0 bases from J, the gap between germline ends came to 11 bases. Germline V gene sequence: CDR1 LNHDA, CDR2 SQIVND (reference sequence). DNA for the CDR3: TGTGCCAGTACGGCGGGGGCTAGCACAGATACGCAGTATTTT. It specifies CASTAGASTDTQYF.

This chain links TRBV5-4 with TRBJ2-3, with D possibly being TRBD1 (6 bases). The CDR3 sequence is 14 residues long. Germline V lookup: CDR1 SGHNT, CDR2 YYREEE (reference sequence). Between the trimmed V and J ends, which lost 4 bases and 6 bases, there was a span of 15 bases. The CDR3 DNA sequence: TGTGCCAGCAGCGATGGACAGCGAGGGGATACGCAGTATTTT. Encoded protein: CASSDGQRGDTQYF.

In this sample, this clone turned up once. The chain links TRBV6-6 to TRBJ2-1; D is perhaps TRBD1 (5 bases). Trimming left V 6 bases short and J 12 bases short, with 15 bases between. Germline CDR1 reads MNHNY; CDR2 reads SVGAGI (reference sequence). This CDR3 comprises 12 residues. CDR3 amino acids: CASRTGGRGQFF. Written as DNA, the CDR3 is TGTGCCAGCAGGACCGGCGGTAGGGGGCAGTTCTTC.

This clone has a single count. This chain joins TRBV7-9 and TRBJ2-2; tentatively, D is TRBD2 (6 bases). With 7 bases removed from V and 5 bases from J, the gap between germline ends came to 14 bases. Germline V gene data show CDR1 as SEHNR and CDR2 as FQNEAQ (reference sequence). The CDR3 is 14 amino acids. Written as DNA, the CDR3 is TGTGCCAGCAAGGAGGGCCGGGGGACCGGGGAGCTGTTTTTT. Translated: CASKEGRGTGELFF.

This chain uses TRBV19 with TRBJ2-6, with 8 positions matching TRBD1. V dropped 5 bases and J dropped 0; count of bases not matched to a gene: 9. From germline, CDR1 is LNHDA and CDR2 SQIVND (reference sequence). This CDR3 has 18 residues. CDR3 DNA sequence: TGTGCCAGTAGTCCCCGGACAGGGACCTACTCTGGGGCCAACGTCCTGACTTTC. It specifies CASSPRTGTYSGANVLTF. Filled out from reference TRBV19 and TRBJ2-6, the complete variable domain reads DGGITQSPKYLFRKEGQNVTLSCEQNLNHDAMYWYRQDPGQGLRLIYYSQIVNDFQKGDIAEGYSVSREKKESFPLTVTSAQKNPTAFYLCASSPRTGTYSGANVLTFGAGSRLTVL.

The genes are TRBV19 and TRBJ1-1; 8 positions match TRBD1. The J segment lost 0 bases and the V segment lost 3 bases, leaving 15 bases of the junction unmatched. The CDR3 contains 19 residues. The germline V gene has CDR1 LNHDA and CDR2 SQIVND (reference sequence). This chain's CDR3 is CASSMRSPGQVNMNTEAFF. CDR3 coding DNA: TGTGCCAGTAGTATGCGGTCCCCGGGACAGGTTAACATGAACACTGAAGCTTTCTTT. Based on the CDR3 plus reference TRBV19 and TRBJ1-1, the full variable domain is DGGITQSPKYLFRKEGQNVTLSCEQNLNHDAMYWYRQDPGQGLRLIYYSQIVNDFQKGDIAEGYSVSREKKESFPLTVTSAQKNPTAFYLCASSMRSPGQVNMNTEAFFGQGTRLTVV.

This chain connects TRBV18 to TRBJ1-4; maybe TRBD1 (6 bases). Trimming took 2 bases from V and 5 from J, leaving 9 bases between them. Germline lookup yields CDR1 KGHSH and CDR2 LQKENI. CDR3 length equals 14 residues. The CDR3 sequence is CASSPGQLNEKLFF. In DNA, the CDR3 is TGTGCCAGCTCACCAGGACAGCTAAATGAAAAACTGTTTTTT.

In this sample, this clone turned up once. The chain joins TRBV19 to TRBJ2-1; a weak D match, TRBD2 (6 bases). CDR1 is LNHDA, CDR2 SQIVND, per germline (reference sequence). The CDR3 spans 12 residues. Trimming shortened V by 5 bases and J by 10 bases, and 12 bases separated the two germline ends. CDR3 bases: TGTGCCAGTAGTGCCGGACTAAACGAGCAGTTCTTC. It encodes CASSAGLNEQFF.

The chain recombines TRBV19 with TRBJ2-5; the match to TRBD2 covers 7 bases. In germline, CDR1 is LNHDA, CDR2 SQIVND (reference sequence). V lost 4 bases to trimming and J lost 5 bases; unmatched junction nucleotides: 7. CDR3 length: 14 residues. CDR3 sequence (DNA): TGTGCCAGTAGTAAGACGGGAGGTTGGGAGACCCAGTACTTC. Amino acids: CASSKTGGWETQYF.

This clone was observed a handful of times. This sequence joins TRBV6-4 and TRBJ2-2, with 9 positions matching TRBD2. The CDR3 extends over 14 amino acids. The J segment lost 3 bases and the V segment lost 4 bases, leaving 0 bases of the junction unmatched. CDR1 is MRHNA and CDR2 is SNTAGT in the germline V gene. The CDR3 is CASSGLADTGELFF. In DNA, the CDR3 is TGTGCCAGCAGTGGACTAGCGGACACCGGGGAGCTGTTTTTT.

This clone was detected once. This chain joins TRBV5-6 and TRBJ2-4; D gene ambiguous. Looked up from germline, CDR1 is SGHDT and CDR2 is YYEEEE. With 2 bases removed from V and 8 bases from J, the gap between germline ends came to 8 bases. The CDR3 runs 12 residues. For the CDR3, the DNA is TGTGCCAGCAGCTTCCGGTTGGACATTCAGTACTTC. Translating it yields CASSFRLDIQYF. The full variable domain, its missing parts supplied by reference TRBV5-6 and TRBJ2-4, is DAGVTQSPTHLIKTRGQQVTLRCSPKSGHDTVSWYQQALGQGPQFIFQYYEEEERQRGNFPDRFSGHQFPNYSSELNVNALLLGDSALYLCASSFRLDIQYFGAGTRLSVL.